What follows is one T cell receptor beta chain and its context. What it recognizes is unknown. Germline-derived CDR1 and CDR2 are SQVTM and ANQGSEA. V lost 6 bases to trimming and J lost 8 bases; unmatched junction nucleotides: 10. The CDR3 contains 16 residues. These data are taken from a study of cytomegalovirus exposure and HLA in healthy donors. Findings and limits, study-wide: As was reported, the HLA-A and HLA-B alleles of most subjects were accurately predicted from TCR beta sequences. Serostatus for CMV was the only available immune exposure information.

PCR was performed using 60 Vbeta and 13 Jbeta primers. Method: immunoSEQ multiplex PCR; TCRdb's copy keeps in-frame clones and lacks some. The sample holds 170,000 or so clones, about four fifths seen once. Everyone who donated was a healthy bone marrow donor. The V and J genes are TRBV29-1 and TRBJ2-1, with 16 positions matching TRBD2. The clonotype comes from a boy between 2 and 10 years old in good health and CMV-seronegative. Sequenced material: PBMCs. The CDR3: CSVAGTSGRAGDEQFF. Here the CDR3 DNA reads TGCAGCGTAGCCGGGACTAGCGGGAGGGCCGGGGATGAGCAGTTCTTC.